These 2 T cell receptor beta chains were sequenced from one sample in a study of early T cells in non-severe SARS-CoV-2 infection (dated by TCRdb to 2020 to 2022). The library was produced with 5' RACE. TCRdb lists the instrument as NextSeq 500. TCRdb reprocessed the public reads (quality trimming at Q25 with fastp, clone calling with MiXCR) and kept in-frame beta chains. Rows are unified per CDR3 protein, each entry keeping the most common DNA and genes. The sample has 90,000 to 120,000 distinct CDR3 sequences on record, roughly 12% of them singletons. Of the sample, 3% to 3.5% falls within the top ten clones. Sequenced sample: whole blood. The receptors shown here come from an adult who was a healthcare worker with PCR-confirmed SARS-CoV-2 infection or an uninfected control (not recorded which).

The CDR3: CASSYSMGRNEKLFF. CDR3 in DNA: TGTGCCAGCAGTTACTCGATGGGCAGAAATGAAAAACTGTTTTTT. V and J are TRBV6-5 and TRBJ1-4; no clear D gene. Trimming took 0 bases from V and 5 from J, leaving 10 bases between them. The CDR3 loop spans 15 amino acids. Germline assignment: CDR1 MNHEY and CDR2 SVGAGI.

In its sample, this clonotype was seen a few times. This sequence joins TRBV2 and TRBJ1-1; D not certain. Trimming took 6 bases from V and 1 from J, leaving 15 bases between them. The CDR3 is 15 amino acids. CDR1 is SNHLY, CDR2 FYNNEI, per germline. The CDR3: CASRPTDTQNTEAFF. CDR3 coding DNA: TGTGCCAGCAGACCCACTGACACCCAGAACACTGAAGCTTTCTTT.